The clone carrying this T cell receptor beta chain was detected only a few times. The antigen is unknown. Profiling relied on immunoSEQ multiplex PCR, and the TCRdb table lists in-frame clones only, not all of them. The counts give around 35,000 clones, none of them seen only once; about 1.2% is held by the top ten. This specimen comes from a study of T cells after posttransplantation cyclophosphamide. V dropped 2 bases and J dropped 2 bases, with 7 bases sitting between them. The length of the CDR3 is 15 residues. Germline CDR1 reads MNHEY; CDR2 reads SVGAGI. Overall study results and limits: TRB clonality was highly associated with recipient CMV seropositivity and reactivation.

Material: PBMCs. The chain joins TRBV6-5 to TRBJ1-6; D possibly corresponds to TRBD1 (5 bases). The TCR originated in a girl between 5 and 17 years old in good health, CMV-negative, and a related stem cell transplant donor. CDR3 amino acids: CASSYGHTYNSPLHF. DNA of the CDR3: TGTGCCAGCAGTTACGGACACACCTATAATTCACCCCTCCACTTT.